This record looks at one TCR beta chain sequence and its context. The antigen remains undetermined. This sample's time point: pre-sensitization, week 0. Treatment reported: therapeutic diphenylcyclopropenone sensitization with weekly scalp DPC. The study enrolled 18 to 70-year-old alopecia patients suitable for DPC. The CDR3 runs 14 residues. V was cut by 5 bases and J by 5 bases, with 15 bases left in between. TCRdb re-called the RACE reads with MiXCR, one entry per CDR3 protein. This sample has 180,000 or so distinct CDR3 sequences, with roughly 30% found just once. The data stem from a study of human T cells and chemical hapten exposure. Turning to the study itself: Each patient's scalp received weekly diphenylcyclopropenone throughout the roughly 24-week study. Small differences in pooled library volume mainly drove the variation in TCR yields per sample. Points from the study as a whole: The number of TCRs above 1 in 1000 frequency did not change after DPC sensitization.

V gene TRBV12-3 or TRBV12-4 combines with J gene TRBJ1-1, with D unclear. The material sequenced was whole blood, taken in connection with sensitization to the hapten diphenylcyclopropenone (DPC). This clonotype was obtained from a woman aged 25-40 years with alopecia areata. Some clones in this sample may be carry-over from other donors' samples. The DNA of the CDR3 is TGTGCCAGCAGTCGTCGGGGTTTTGGGACTGAAGCTTTCTTT. It specifies CASSRRGFGTEAFF.